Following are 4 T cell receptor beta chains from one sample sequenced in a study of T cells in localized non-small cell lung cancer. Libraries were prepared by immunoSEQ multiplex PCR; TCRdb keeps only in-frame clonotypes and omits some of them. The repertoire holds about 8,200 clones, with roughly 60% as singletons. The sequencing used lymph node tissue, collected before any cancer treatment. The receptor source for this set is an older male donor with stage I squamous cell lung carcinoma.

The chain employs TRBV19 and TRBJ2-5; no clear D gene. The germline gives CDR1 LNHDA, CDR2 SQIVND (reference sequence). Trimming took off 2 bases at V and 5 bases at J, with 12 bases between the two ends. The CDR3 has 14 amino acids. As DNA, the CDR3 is TGTGCCAGTAGTATACTAGGGCAGGAGGAGACCCAGTACTTC. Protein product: CASSILGQEETQYF.

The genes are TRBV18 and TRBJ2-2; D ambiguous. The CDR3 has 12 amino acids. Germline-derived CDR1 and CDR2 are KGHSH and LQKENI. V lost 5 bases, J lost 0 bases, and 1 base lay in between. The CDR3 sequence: CASSANTGELFF. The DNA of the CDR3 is TGTGCCAGCTCAGCGAACACCGGGGAGCTGTTTTTT.

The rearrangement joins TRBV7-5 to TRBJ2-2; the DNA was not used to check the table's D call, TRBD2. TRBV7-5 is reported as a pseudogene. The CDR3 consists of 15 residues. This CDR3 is CASSANPIDTGELFF. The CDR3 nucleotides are TGTGCCAGCAGCGCTAACCCGATAGACACCGGGGAGCTGTTTTTT.

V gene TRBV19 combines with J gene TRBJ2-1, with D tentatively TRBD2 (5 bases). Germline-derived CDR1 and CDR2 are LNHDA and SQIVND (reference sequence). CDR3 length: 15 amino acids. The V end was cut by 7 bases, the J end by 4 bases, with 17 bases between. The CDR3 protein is CASTNTRPGYNEQFF. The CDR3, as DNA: TGTGCCAGTACCAACACTCGCCCGGGGTACAATGAGCAGTTCTTC.